The TCR beta chain described here comes from a study of molecular identifiers for immune sequencing clone quantification. Comments on this clonotype: Just one base apart from a much larger clone, this may be a read error.

Sorting defined naive CD8 T cells as CD8+CD4-CCR7+CD45RA+. Bulk TCR library preparation followed previously described methods with listed TCR primers. TCRdb re-called the PCR reads with MiXCR, one entry per CDR3 protein. The data contain 600,000 to 650,000 distinct CDR3 sequences, 15% to 20% of them seen just once; the ten biggest clones take up 0.85%. The receptor's source is a human donor in good health. Some libraries in this study had Jurkat cell RNA spiked in. Specimen: naive CD8+ T cells from blood, with Jurkat cell RNA spiked in. The subset denotes: FACS-sorted CD8+CD4-CCR7+CD45RA+ naive T cells.

CDR3 nucleotides: TGTGCCAGCAGCTTTAGGTCAGGACTCCGAGATGAGCAGTTCTTC. It yields the protein CASSFRSGLRDEQFF. The rearrangement joins TRBV7-3 to TRBJ2-1; possible D gene TRBD2, 5 bases. Germline V gene data show CDR1 as SGHTA and CDR2 as FQGTGA. Trimming cost V 3 bases and J 8 bases, with 17 bases left between them. This CDR3 has 15 residues. Variable domain in full (rest from reference TRBV7-3 and TRBJ2-1): GAGVSQTPSNKVTEKGKYVELRCDPISGHTALYWYRQSLGQGPEFLIYFQGTGAADDSGLPNDRFFAVRPEGSVSTLKIQRTERGDSAVYLCASSFRSGLRDEQFFGPGTRLTVL.